The next 24 T cell receptor beta chains were all read from a single sample in a study of spatial heterogeneity in lung cancer. Broader study findings: Counts of expanded alpha and beta TCRs within tumors tracked the tumor nonsynonymous mutation count.

Sample time point: sample taken at primary tumor resection. TCRdb ran MiXCR on the 5' RACE reads and lists one entry per CDR3 protein. The sample has some 14,000 distinct CDR3 sequences; less than 6.5% are singletons. These receptors' antigens are unknown. The sample was lung tumor tissue, taken at surgery. The receptors come from a female donor with early-stage non-small cell lung cancer.

This clonotype was recorded at least ten times. With the library built for alpha chains, this beta chain is off target and its frequency is not meaningful. The V call is TRBV12-3 or TRBV12-4, the J call TRBJ2-1, with D tentatively TRBD1 (5 bases). Trimming stripped 4 bases from V and 0 bases from J, with 7 bases between. The CDR3 has 14 residues. The CDR3 DNA reads TGTGCCAGCAGTTCTCAGGGCTCCTACAATGAGCAGTTCTTC. It is translated as CASSSQGSYNEQFF.

This clonotype came up many times. With the library built for alpha chains, this beta chain is off target and its frequency is not meaningful. The chain couples TRBV7-9 to TRBJ1-2; 9 nucleotides align to TRBD1. Germline V CDR1 and CDR2: SEHNR, FQNEAQ (reference sequence). Germline trimming cut 4 bases from V and 8 bases from J; bases unmatched to any gene: 14. This CDR3 region has 16 residues. The CDR3 coding sequence is TGTGCCAGCAGCTGGGGGTATGGGACAGGGAGGAGCGGCTACACCTTC. Translating gives CASSWGYGTGRSGYTF.

This clonotype has ten or more counts. This beta chain represents an off-target read in a library built for alpha chains; its size is of limited meaning. The V and J genes are TRBV2 and TRBJ1-2; D unclear. Between the trimmed V and J ends, which lost 3 bases and 8 bases, there was a span of 13 bases. The CDR3 consists of 13 residues. CDR1 and CDR2 (germline): SNHLY, FYNNEI. CDR3 sequence reads: CASSDVAVRGYTF. In DNA form, the CDR3 reads TGTGCCAGCAGTGACGTGGCGGTAAGGGGCTACACCTTC.

Remarks on this clonotype: Since it is a stray read in a library aimed at alpha chains, this beta chain has a size that is not meaningful. The chain couples TRBV29-1 to TRBJ1-6; D gene ambiguous. V dropped 4 bases and J dropped 9 bases, with 13 bases sitting between them. This CDR3 region has 13 residues. Per germline, CDR1 SQVTM and CDR2 ANQGSEA. DNA for the CDR3: TGCAGCGTTGGTCCCGATCAGGCTTCACCCCTCCACTTT. Its protein product is CSVGPDQASPLHF.

This clonotype was seen at least ten times. A library made for alpha chains picked up this beta chain off target, so its size means little. The chain joins TRBV11-2 to TRBJ2-6; TRBD2 aligns across 10 bases. Germline lookup yields CDR1 SGHAT and CDR2 FQNNGV. The CDR3 consists of 20 residues. V lost 3 bases, J lost 3 bases, and 14 bases stayed unmatched. The CDR3 coding sequence is TGTGCCAGCAGCTTTCCCTTAGCGGGGGGATTCTCACGTGGGGCCAACGTCCTGACTTTC. Its protein product is CASSFPLAGGFSRGANVLTF.

Turning to this clonotype: This beta chain is an off-target read within a library intended for alpha chains, so its frequency means little. This sequence joins TRBV6-6 and TRBJ1-1; TRBD1 is a possible D gene (6 bases). The germline gives CDR1 MNHNY, CDR2 SVGAGI (reference sequence). The CDR3 has 13 residues. V gave up 5 bases and J gave up 6 bases, with 13 bases separating them. The CDR3, as DNA: TGTGCCAGCAGTAGGCTACAGGGAGCTGAAGCTTTCTTT. Translation: CASSRLQGAEAFF.

This clonotype has a count of ten or more. A library prepared for alpha chains yielded this beta chain as an off-target read; its size is of little meaning. The CDR3 reads CASSSHPANYGYTF. The CDR3 nucleotides read TGCGCCAGCAGCTCCCACCCCGCTAACTATGGCTACACCTTC. The chain employs TRBV5-1 and TRBJ1-2; the D is unclear. CDR1 is SGHRS and CDR2 is YFSETQ in the germline V gene. Trimming took off 3 bases at V and 0 bases at J, with 9 bases between the two ends. This CDR3 is built from 14 residues.

This clonotype was found many times. This beta chain is off target for a library built for alpha chains, so its abundance means little. CDR3 region: CASSRASGGPYEQYF. CDR3 bases: TGTGCCAGCAGTAGGGCTAGCGGGGGGCCCTACGAGCAGTACTTC. The chain combines TRBV6-5 with TRBJ2-7; 11 bases are shared with TRBD2. This CDR3 contains 15 residues. J lost 2 bases, V lost 5 bases, and 5 bases had no gene match. Germline V gene sequence: CDR1 MNHEY, CDR2 SVGAGI.

This clonotype was observed at least ten times. The size of this beta chain means little, since it is a stray read in a library made for alpha chains. This chain links TRBV27 with TRBJ2-2, with D tentatively TRBD2 (5 bases). V was pared by 3 bases and J by 0 bases, with 8 bases between. Germline CDR1 and CDR2: MNHEY and SMNVEV (reference sequence). CDR3 size: 15 residues. The CDR3 coding sequence is TGTGCCAGCAGTTTTGGGCGGGCGAACACCGGGGAGCTGTTTTTT. Translating it yields CASSFGRANTGELFF.

This clonotype was found many times. Being off target in a library aimed at alpha chains, this beta chain has a size of little meaning. The CDR3 DNA is TGTGCCAGCAGTCAATCCGGGACAGGGCTCGAAAAACTGTTTTTT. Residues: CASSQSGTGLEKLFF. The gene calls are TRBV2 and TRBJ1-4, with 9 bases that match TRBD1. The CDR3 extends over 15 amino acids. In germline, CDR1 is SNHLY, CDR2 FYNNEI. V was pared by 5 bases and J by 8 bases, with 9 bases of the junction left unmatched. The full variable domain, completed using reference TRBV2 and TRBJ1-4, is EPEVTQTPSHQVTQMGQEVILRCVPISNHLYFYWYRQILGQKVEFLVSFYNNEISEKSEIFDDQFSVERPDGSNFTLKIRSTKLEDSAMYFCASSQSGTGLEKLFFGSGTQLSVL.

This clonotype was seen at least ten times. Because this beta chain is a stray read in a library intended to capture alpha chains, its abundance should not be given much weight. The chain links TRBV29-1 to TRBJ1-6, with D perhaps TRBD1 (6 bases). From germline, CDR1 is SQVTM and CDR2 ANQGSEA. The CDR3 covers 13 residues. Trimming pared 7 bases from V and 6 bases from J, leaving 13 bases between. The CDR3 DNA sequence: TGCAGCGCCAGGGGCCAGCCTAATTCACCCCTCCACTTT. Protein sequence: CSARGQPNSPLHF.

This clonotype showed up many times. This beta chain is an unintended read in a library built for alpha chains; its size means little. This chain uses TRBV14 with TRBJ1-3, with 8 nucleotides matching TRBD1. CDR3 length: 18 amino acids. Germline V lookup: CDR1 SGHDN, CDR2 FVKESK. The ends lost 5 bases at V and 0 bases at J; junction bases unmatched: 12. CDR3: CASSSRQGILSSGNTIYF. The CDR3 DNA follows: TGTGCCAGCAGCTCCCGACAGGGGATCCTGAGCTCTGGAAACACCATATATTTT. Looking up the rest from reference TRBV14 and TRBJ1-3 gives the full variable domain: EAGVTQFPSHSVIEKGQTVTLRCDPISGHDNLYWYRRVMGKEIKFLLHFVKESKQDESGMPNNRFLAERTGGTYSTLKVQPAELEDSGVYFCASSSRQGILSSGNTIYFGEGSWLTVV.

At least ten counts were recorded for this clonotype. This beta chain is an unintended read in a library built for alpha chains; its size means little. V gene TRBV11-2 combines with J gene TRBJ1-4; D not certain. Trimming cost V 1 base and J 10 bases, with 4 bases left between them. This CDR3 comprises 11 residues. From germline, CDR1 is SGHAT and CDR2 FQNNGV. In DNA form, the CDR3 reads TGTGCCAGCAGCTTAGTCGGAAAACTGTTTTTT. Amino acids: CASSLVGKLFF. The full variable domain, with the rest looked up from reference TRBV11-2 and TRBJ1-4, is EAGVAQSPRYKIIEKRQSVAFWCNPISGHATLYWYQQILGQGPKLLIQFQNNGVVDDSQLPKDRFSAERLKGVDSTLKIQPAKLEDSAVYLCASSLVGKLFFGSGTQLSVL.

Ten or more counts support this clonotype. This beta chain is an unintended read in a library built for alpha chains; its size means little. V is TRBV7-8 and J is TRBJ2-5; the D gene is possibly TRBD2 (5 bases). Between the trimmed V and J ends, which lost 6 bases and 5 bases, there was a span of 16 bases. Looked up from germline, CDR1 is SGHVS and CDR2 is FQNEAQ. CDR3 length equals 14 residues. CDR3 DNA sequence: TGTGCCAGCAGGGGAGAGGGTAGCATCGAGACCCAGTACTTC. Its translation is CASRGEGSIETQYF.

This clonotype was counted ten times or more. Since the library was made to target alpha chains, this beta chain is a stray read and its abundance is not meaningful. The genes are TRBV6-5 and TRBJ1-1; 8 positions match TRBD1. Germline values: CDR1 MNHEY, CDR2 SVGAGI. The CDR3 totals 13 residues. The J segment lost 8 bases and the V segment lost 7 bases, leaving 9 bases of the junction unmatched. The CDR3 region has the DNA TGTGCCAGCATCCGCGGACAGGGCGGAGAAGCTTTCTTT. Its protein is CASIRGQGGEAFF.

By sample share, this clonotype is medium-sized (0.01 to 0.1%). Since the library was made to target alpha chains, this beta chain is a stray read and its abundance is not meaningful. The chain carries TRBV30 and TRBJ1-1; no clear D. The CDR3 is 11 amino acids. Trimming removed 2 bases from V and 3 bases from J, with 4 bases in between. Germline V CDR1 and CDR2: GTSNPN, SVGIG (reference sequence). As DNA, the CDR3 is TGTGCCTGGAGTATCTACACTGAAGCTTTCTTT. This translates into CAWSIYTEAFF.

This clonotype has a count of ten or more. The size of this beta chain means little, since it is a stray read in a library made for alpha chains. The chain has TRBV4-1 and TRBJ2-3, with 7 bases identical to TRBD1. V shed 1 base, J shed 1 base, and the junction held 2 bases outside the gene matches. In germline, CDR1 is MGHRA, CDR2 YSYEKL. The CDR3 spans 15 residues. The CDR3 DNA reads TGCGCCAGCAGCCAAGGTGGACAGGGCACAGATACGCAGTATTTT. Encoded protein: CASSQGGQGTDTQYF.

There are many counts of this clonotype. This beta chain represents an off-target read in a library built for alpha chains; its size is of limited meaning. The J gene is TRBJ1-5, the V gene TRBV18; 8 nucleotides align to TRBD1. V lost 3 bases to trimming and J lost 4 bases; unmatched junction nucleotides: 11. The CDR3 spans 17 residues. Looked up from germline, CDR1 is KGHSH and CDR2 is LQKENI. The CDR3 loop is CASSPQANRGENQPQHF. DNA for the CDR3: TGTGCCAGCTCACCCCAGGCCAACAGGGGGGAGAATCAGCCCCAGCATTTT.

This clonotype was picked up a small number of times. Since it is a stray read in a library aimed at alpha chains, this beta chain has a size that is not meaningful. CDR3 sequence (DNA): TGTGCCAGCAGTTTGAGGCAGATAAATTCACCCCTCCACTTT. This encodes CASSLRQINSPLHF. V gene TRBV12-3 or TRBV12-4 combines with J gene TRBJ1-6, with unresolved D. Deletions cut 3 bases from V and 7 bases from J, with 10 bases between. The CDR3 length is 14 residues.

This clonotype was recorded at least ten times. As an off-target read in a library built for alpha chains, this beta chain has a frequency of little significance. The chain joins TRBV4-3 to TRBJ1-2, with unresolved D. The germline CDR1 and CDR2 sequences are LGHNA and YSLEER. With 0 bases removed from V and 7 bases from J, the gap between germline ends came to 18 bases. CDR3 size: 16 residues. Written as DNA, the CDR3 is TGCGCCAGCAGCCAAGATCGAAATGCGGGGAGGTCTGGCTACACCTTC. Protein: CASSQDRNAGRSGYTF.

The sample holds many counts of this clonotype. As an off-target read in a library built for alpha chains, this beta chain has a frequency of little significance. The chain employs TRBV18 and TRBJ1-4; D is unclear. The V gene's germline CDR1 is KGHSH and CDR2 LQKENI. V was cut by 3 bases and J by 0 bases, with 11 bases left in between. The CDR3 consists of 16 residues. The CDR3 protein is CASSPERVATNEKLFF. CDR3 nucleotide sequence: TGTGCCAGCTCACCGGAAAGAGTAGCAACTAATGAAAAACTGTTTTTT.

This clonotype was seen ten or more times. The size of this beta chain means little, since it is a stray read in a library made for alpha chains. This sequence joins TRBV7-2 and TRBJ2-1, with D maybe TRBD2 (6 bases). Germline loops: CDR1 SGHTA, CDR2 FQGNSA. The CDR3 runs 14 residues. V lost 0 bases and J 9 bases, leaving 12 bases between the germline ends. The CDR3 bases are TGTGCCAGCAGCTTAGCGTGGCGGGGCGGTGAGCAGTTCTTC. Amino acid sequence: CASSLAWRGGEQFF.

Sample share makes this clonotype medium-sized (0.01 to 0.1%). For a library built for alpha chains, this beta chain is a stray read; little rests on its size. The rearrangement links TRBV7-9 to TRBJ1-2, with D possibly matching TRBD1 (6 bases). The length of the CDR3 is 14 residues. V was cut by 5 bases and J by 2 bases, with 12 bases left in between. Germline lookup yields CDR1 SEHNR and CDR2 FQNEAQ (reference sequence). The CDR3 coding sequence is TGTGCCAGCAGCCTAGGACAGTCAAACTATGGCTACACCTTC. This sequence encodes CASSLGQSNYGYTF.

In this sample, this clonotype turned up many times. Since the library was made to target alpha chains, this beta chain is a stray read and its abundance is not meaningful. The chain employs TRBV15 and TRBJ1-2; D gene ambiguous. CDR1 is LNHNV and CDR2 is YYDKDF in the germline V gene (reference sequence). Between the trimmed V and J ends, which lost 0 bases and 4 bases, there was a span of 9 bases. This CDR3 spans 14 amino acids. The CDR3 DNA sequence: TGTGCCACCAGCAGAGATAGGCGAGTCTATGGCTACACCTTC. It yields the protein CATSRDRRVYGYTF.